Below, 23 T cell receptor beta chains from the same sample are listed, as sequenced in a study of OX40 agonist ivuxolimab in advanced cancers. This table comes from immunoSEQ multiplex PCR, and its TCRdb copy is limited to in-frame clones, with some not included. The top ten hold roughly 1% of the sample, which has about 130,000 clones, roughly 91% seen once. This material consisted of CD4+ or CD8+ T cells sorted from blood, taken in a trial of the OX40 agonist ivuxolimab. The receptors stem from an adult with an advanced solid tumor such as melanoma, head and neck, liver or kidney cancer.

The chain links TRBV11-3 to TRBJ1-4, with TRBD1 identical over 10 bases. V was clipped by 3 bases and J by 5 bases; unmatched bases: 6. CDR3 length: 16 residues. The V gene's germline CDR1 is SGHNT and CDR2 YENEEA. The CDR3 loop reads CASSFDRGRRNEKLFF. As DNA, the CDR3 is TGTGCCAGCAGCTTCGACAGGGGGCGTCGGAATGAAAAACTGTTTTTT.

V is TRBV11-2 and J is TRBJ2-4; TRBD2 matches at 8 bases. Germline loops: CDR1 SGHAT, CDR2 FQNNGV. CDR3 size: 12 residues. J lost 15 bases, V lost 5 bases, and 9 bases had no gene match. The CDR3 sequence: CASSQGGLAGYF. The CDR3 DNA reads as TGTGCCAGCAGCCAGGGCGGGCTAGCGGGGTACTTC.

The DNA for the CDR3 is TGCGCCAGCAGCCCCGGCGGGGGCCTAAATTCACCCCTCCACTTT. Its protein is CASSPGGGLNSPLHF. J is TRBJ1-6 and V is TRBV10-1; a weak D match, TRBD1 (6 bases). The CDR3 spans 15 residues. V lost 6 bases and J 7 bases, leaving 16 bases between the germline ends. Per the germline V gene, CDR1 is WNHNN and CDR2 is SYGVQD (reference sequence).

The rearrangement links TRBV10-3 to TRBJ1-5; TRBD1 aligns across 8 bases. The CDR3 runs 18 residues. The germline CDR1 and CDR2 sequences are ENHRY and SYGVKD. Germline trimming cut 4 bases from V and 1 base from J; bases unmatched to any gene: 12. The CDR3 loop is CAISAGQEVLGSNQPQHF. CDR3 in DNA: TGTGCCATCAGTGCGGGACAGGAGGTTCTAGGGAGCAATCAGCCCCAGCATTTT.

The CDR3 region is CASSVDPGEGGQPQHF. The CDR3 DNA sequence: TGTGCCAGCAGCGTAGATCCAGGGGAAGGCGGTCAGCCCCAGCATTTT. The chain carries TRBV9 and TRBJ1-5, with D possibly being TRBD1 (6 bases). Deletions cut 0 bases from V and 6 bases from J, with 16 bases between. In germline, CDR1 is SGDLS, CDR2 YYNGEE. There are 16 residues in the CDR3.

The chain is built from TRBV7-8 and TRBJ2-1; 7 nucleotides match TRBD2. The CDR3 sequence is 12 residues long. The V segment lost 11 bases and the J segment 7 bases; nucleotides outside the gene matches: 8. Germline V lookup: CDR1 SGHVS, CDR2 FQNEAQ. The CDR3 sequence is CAGRGRSNEQFF. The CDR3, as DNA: TGTGCCGGCCGCGGGAGAAGTAATGAGCAGTTCTTC.

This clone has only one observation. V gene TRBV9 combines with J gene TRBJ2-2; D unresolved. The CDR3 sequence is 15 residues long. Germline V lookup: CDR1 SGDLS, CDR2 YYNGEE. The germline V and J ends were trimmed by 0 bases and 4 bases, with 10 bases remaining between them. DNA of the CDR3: TGTGCCAGCAGCGTAGGGGTGGAAGTCACCGGGGAGCTGTTTTTT. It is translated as CASSVGVEVTGELFF.

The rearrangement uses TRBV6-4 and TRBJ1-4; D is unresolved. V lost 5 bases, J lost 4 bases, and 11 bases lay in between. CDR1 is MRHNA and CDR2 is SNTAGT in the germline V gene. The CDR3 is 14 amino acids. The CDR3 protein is CASSPTGDNEKLFF. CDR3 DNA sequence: TGTGCCAGCAGTCCGACGGGAGATAATGAAAAACTGTTTTTT.

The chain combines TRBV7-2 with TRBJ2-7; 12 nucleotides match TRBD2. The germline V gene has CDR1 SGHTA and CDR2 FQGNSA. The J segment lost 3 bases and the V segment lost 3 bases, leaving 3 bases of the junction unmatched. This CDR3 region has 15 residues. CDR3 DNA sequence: TGTGCCAGCAGCTTCACTAGCGGGGGGAGCTACGAGCAGTACTTC. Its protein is CASSFTSGGSYEQYF.

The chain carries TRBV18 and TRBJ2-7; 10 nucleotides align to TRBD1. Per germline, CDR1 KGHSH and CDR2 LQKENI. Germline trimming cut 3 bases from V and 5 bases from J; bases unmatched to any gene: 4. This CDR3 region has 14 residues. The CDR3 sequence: CASSPKDRGNEQYF. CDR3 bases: TGTGCCAGCTCACCTAAGGACAGGGGGAACGAGCAGTACTTC.

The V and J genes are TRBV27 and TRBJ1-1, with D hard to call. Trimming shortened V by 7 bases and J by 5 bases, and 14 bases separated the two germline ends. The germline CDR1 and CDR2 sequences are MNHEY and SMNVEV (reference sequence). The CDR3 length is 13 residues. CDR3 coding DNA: TGTGCCAGCACCGAATTCCTTGGAACTGAAGCTTTCTTT. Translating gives CASTEFLGTEAFF.

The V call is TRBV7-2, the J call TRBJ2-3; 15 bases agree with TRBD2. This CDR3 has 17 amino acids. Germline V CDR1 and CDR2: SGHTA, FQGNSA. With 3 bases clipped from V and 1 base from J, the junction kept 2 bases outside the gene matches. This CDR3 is CASSLGLAGGRTDTQYF. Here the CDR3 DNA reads TGTGCCAGCAGCTTGGGACTAGCGGGGGGACGCACAGATACGCAGTATTTT.

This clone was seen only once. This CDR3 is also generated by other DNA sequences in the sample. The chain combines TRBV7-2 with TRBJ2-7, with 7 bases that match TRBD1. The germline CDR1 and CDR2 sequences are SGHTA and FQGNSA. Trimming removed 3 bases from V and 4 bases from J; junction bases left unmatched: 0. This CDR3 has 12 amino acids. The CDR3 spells CASSLTGYEQYF. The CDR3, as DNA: TGTGCCAGCAGCTTGACAGGGTACGAGCAGTACTTC.

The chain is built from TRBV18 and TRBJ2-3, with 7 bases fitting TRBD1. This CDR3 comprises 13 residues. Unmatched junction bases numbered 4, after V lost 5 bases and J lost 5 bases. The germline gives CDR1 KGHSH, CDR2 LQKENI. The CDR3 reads CASSDRTGDTQYF. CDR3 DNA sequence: TGTGCCAGCTCAGATCGGACAGGAGATACGCAGTATTTT.

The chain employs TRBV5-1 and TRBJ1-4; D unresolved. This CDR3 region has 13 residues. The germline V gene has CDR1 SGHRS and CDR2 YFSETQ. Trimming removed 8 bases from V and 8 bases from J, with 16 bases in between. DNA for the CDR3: TGCGCCAGTTTGATCTTTGGGCGAGAAAAACTGTTTTTT. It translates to CASLIFGREKLFF.

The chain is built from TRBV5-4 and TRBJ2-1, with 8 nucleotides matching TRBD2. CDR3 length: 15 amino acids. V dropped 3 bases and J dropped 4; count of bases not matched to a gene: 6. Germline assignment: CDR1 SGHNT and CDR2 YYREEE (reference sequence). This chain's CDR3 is CASSSQRESYNEQFF. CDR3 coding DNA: TGTGCCAGCAGCTCCCAGCGGGAGTCGTACAATGAGCAGTTCTTC.

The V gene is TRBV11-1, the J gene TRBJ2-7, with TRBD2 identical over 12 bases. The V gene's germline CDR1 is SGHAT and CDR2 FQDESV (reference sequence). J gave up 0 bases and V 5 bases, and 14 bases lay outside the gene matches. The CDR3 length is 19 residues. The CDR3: CASSLLWTSGASSSYEQYF. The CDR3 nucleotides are TGTGCCAGCAGCCTGCTCTGGACTAGCGGGGCTTCAAGCTCCTACGAGCAGTACTTC. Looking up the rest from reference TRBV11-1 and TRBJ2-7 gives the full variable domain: EAEVAQSPRYKITEKSQAVAFWCDPISGHATLYWYRQILGQGPELLVQFQDESVVDDSQLPKDRFSAERLKGVDSTLKIQPAELGDSAMYLCASSLLWTSGASSSYEQYFGPGTRLTVT.

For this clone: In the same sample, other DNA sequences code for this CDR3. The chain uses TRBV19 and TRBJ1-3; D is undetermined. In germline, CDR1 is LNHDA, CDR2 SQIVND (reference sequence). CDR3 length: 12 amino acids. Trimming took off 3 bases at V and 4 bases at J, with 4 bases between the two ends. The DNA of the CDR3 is TGTGCCAGTAGTATCCCGGGAAACACCATATATTTT. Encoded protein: CASSIPGNTIYF.

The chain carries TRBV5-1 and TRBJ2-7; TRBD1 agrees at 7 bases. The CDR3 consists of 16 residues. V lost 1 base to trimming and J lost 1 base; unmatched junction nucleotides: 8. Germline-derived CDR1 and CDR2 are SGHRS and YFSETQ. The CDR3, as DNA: TGCGCCAGCAGCTTGTCCCTGCGACAGGGATCCTACGAGCAGTACTTC. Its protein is CASSLSLRQGSYEQYF.

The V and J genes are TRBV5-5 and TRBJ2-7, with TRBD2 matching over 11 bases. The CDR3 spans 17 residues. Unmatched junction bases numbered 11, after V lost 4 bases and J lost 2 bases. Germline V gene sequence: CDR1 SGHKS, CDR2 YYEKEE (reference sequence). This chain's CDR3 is CASSLTWGTSGPYEQYF. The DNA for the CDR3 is TGTGCCAGCAGCCTTACCTGGGGGACTAGCGGCCCCTACGAGCAGTACTTC.

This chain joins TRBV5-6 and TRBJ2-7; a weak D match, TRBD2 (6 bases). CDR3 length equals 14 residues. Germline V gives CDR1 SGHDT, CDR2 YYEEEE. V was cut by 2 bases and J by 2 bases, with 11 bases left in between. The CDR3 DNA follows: TGTGCCAGCAGCTTTTCCGGGAGCCCCTACGAGCAGTACTTC. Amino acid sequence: CASSFSGSPYEQYF.

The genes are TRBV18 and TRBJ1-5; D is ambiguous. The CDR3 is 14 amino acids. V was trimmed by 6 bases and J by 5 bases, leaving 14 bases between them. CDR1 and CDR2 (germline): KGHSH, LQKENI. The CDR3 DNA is TGTGCCAGCTCCCTTCGAGTGGAAGATCAGCCCCAGCATTTT. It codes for CASSLRVEDQPQHF.

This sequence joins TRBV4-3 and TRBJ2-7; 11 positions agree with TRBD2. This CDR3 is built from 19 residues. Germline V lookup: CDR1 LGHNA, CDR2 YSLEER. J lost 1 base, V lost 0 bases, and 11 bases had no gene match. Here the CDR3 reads CASSQEFSGLAGMSYEQYF. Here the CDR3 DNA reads TGCGCCAGCAGCCAAGAATTCTCTGGACTAGCGGGTATGTCCTACGAGCAGTACTTC.